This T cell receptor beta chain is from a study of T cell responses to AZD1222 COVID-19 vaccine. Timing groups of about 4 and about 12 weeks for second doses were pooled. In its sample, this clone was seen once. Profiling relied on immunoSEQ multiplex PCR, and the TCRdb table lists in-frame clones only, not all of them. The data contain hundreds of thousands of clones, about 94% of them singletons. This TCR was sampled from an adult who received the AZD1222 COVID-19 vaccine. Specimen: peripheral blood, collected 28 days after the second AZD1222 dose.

The CDR3 reads CASRPGQVPYGYTF. Written as DNA, the CDR3 is TGTGCCAGCAGGCCTGGACAGGTACCCTATGGCTACACCTTC. The chain has TRBV28 and TRBJ1-2; TRBD1 agrees at 7 bases. Germline assignment: CDR1 MDHEN and CDR2 SYDVKM. The V gene end was trimmed by 6 bases and the J gene end by 4 bases; junction bases not matched to a gene: 8. This CDR3 is 14 amino acids long.